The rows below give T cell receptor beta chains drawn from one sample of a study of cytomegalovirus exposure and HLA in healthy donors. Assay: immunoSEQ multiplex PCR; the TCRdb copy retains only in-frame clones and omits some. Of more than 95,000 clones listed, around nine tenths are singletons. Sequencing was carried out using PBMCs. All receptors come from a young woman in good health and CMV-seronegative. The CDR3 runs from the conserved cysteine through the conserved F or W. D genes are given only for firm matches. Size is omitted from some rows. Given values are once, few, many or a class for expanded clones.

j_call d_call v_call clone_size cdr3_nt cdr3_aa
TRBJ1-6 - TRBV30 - TGTGCCTGGGACCGCACAGGGATGGATTCACCCCTCCACTTT CAWDRTGMDSPLHF
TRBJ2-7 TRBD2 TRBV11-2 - TGTGCCAGCAGCTTAGTGTGGGGGGAGACTAGCGGGAGAGCTTACGAGCAGTACTTC CASSLVWGETSGRAYEQYF
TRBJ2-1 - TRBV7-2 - TGTGCCAGCAGCTTAGAAGGAGGGCTAGGATCCGATCCGTTCTTC CASSLEGGLGSDPFF
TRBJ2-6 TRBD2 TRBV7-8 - TGTGCCAGCAGCTTACGTGGACTAGGAGGTTCTGGGGCCAACGTCCTGACTTTC CASSLRGLGGSGANVLTF
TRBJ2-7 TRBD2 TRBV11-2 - TGTGCCAGCAGCCCATGGACTAGCGGTAGCTCCTACGAGCAGTACTTC CASSPWTSGSSYEQYF
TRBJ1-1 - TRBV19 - TGTGCCACGACAGGACCGACCGGGACTGAAGCTTTCTTT CATTGPTGTEAFF
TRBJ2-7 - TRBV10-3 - TGTGCCATCAGTGAACCCGTCGGGGAGCAGTACTTC CAISEPVGEQYF
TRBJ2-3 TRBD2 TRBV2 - TGTGCCAGCAGGGAAAATAGCGGGGGGCGCACAGATACGCAGTATTTT CASRENSGGRTDTQYF
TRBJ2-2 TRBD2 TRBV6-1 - TGTGCCAGCAGTGCCCGACTAGCGGGGGGAAAAACCGGGGAGCTGTTTTTT CASSARLAGGKTGELFF
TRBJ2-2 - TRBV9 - TGTGCCAGCAGCGTAGGAGTCGGGGCGAACACCGGGGAGCTGTTTTTT CASSVGVGANTGELFF
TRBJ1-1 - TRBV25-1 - TGTGCCAGCAGTGCCACAGGGTGGGCTTTCTTT CASSATGWAFF
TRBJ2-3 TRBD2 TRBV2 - TGTGCCAGCAGCGAACTAGCGGGGGCTAGCACAGATACGCAGTATTTT CASSELAGASTDTQYF
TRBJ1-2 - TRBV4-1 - TGCGCCAGCAGCCAAGAAGGGAGCTGGGGCTACACCTTC CASSQEGSWGYTF
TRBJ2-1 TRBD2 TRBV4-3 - TGCGCCAGCAGCCAAGAGACACTAGCGGGAGGTTTAAGGTCACGGAATGAGCAGTTCTTC CASSQETLAGGLRSRNEQFF
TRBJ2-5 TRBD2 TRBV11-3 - TGTGCCAGCAGCCCAGGACTAGCGGGAAAAGAGACCCAGTACTTC CASSPGLAGKETQYF
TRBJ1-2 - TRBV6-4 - TGTGCCAGCAGTGTGACTGCCGACAGGAACTATGGCTACACCTTC CASSVTADRNYGYTF
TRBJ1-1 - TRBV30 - TGTGCCTGGAGCGTCCTACGGGGGATCACTGAAGCTTTCTTT CAWSVLRGITEAFF
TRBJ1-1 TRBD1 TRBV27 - TGTGCCAGCAGTTCAGGGGGCTCTGAAGCTTTCTTT CASSSGGSEAFF
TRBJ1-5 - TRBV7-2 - TGTGCCAGCAGCCCTGGGCAGGGCAATCAGCCCCAGCATTTT CASSPGQGNQPQHF
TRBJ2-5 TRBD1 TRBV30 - TGTGCCTGGAACCACAGGACAGGCCGCCAAGAGACCCAGTACTTC CAWNHRTGRQETQYF
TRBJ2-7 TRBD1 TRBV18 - TGTGCCAGCTCACAAGGACAGGGGAGCTCCTACGAGCAGTACTTC CASSQGQGSSYEQYF
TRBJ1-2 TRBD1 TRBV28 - TGTGCCAGCAGTTCCAGACAGGGGGTGTATGGCTACACCTTC CASSSRQGVYGYTF
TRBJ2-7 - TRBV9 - TGTGCCAGCAGCGGGGCATCGACAGACTACGAGCAGTACTTC CASSGASTDYEQYF
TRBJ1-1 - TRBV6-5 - TGTGCCAGCAGTTATGGGACACTGAACACTGAAGCTTTCTTT CASSYGTLNTEAFF
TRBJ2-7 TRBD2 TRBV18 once TGTGCCAGCTCACCACTCACACTAGCGGGAACTTACGAGCAGTACTTC CASSPLTLAGTYEQYF
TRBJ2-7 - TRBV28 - TGTGCCAGCAGTTTAAGTAGCTCCCACGAGCAGTACTTC CASSLSSSHEQYF
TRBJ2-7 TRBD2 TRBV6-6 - TGTGCCAGCAGGGCAACTAGCGGGAGTTACGAGCAGTACTTC CASRATSGSYEQYF
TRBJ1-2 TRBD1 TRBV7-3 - TGTGCCAGCAGCCCGACGGGACAGGGATACTATGGCTACACCTTC CASSPTGQGYYGYTF